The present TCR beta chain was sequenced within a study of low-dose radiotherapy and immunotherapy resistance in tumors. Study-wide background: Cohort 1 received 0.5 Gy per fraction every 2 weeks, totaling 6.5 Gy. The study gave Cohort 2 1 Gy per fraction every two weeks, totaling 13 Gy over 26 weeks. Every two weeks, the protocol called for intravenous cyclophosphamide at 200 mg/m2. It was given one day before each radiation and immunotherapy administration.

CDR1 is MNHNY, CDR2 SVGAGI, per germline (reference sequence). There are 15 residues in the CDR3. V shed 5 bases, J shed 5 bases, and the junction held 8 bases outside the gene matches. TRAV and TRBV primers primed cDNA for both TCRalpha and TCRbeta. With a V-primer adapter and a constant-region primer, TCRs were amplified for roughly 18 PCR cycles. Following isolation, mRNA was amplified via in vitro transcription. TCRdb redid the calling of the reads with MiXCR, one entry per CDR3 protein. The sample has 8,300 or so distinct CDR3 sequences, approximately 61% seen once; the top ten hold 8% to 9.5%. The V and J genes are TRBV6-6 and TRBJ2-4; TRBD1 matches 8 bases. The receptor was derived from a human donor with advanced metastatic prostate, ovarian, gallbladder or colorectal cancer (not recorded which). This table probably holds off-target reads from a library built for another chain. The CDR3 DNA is TGTGCCAGCAGTCCAACGACAGGGGATCAAAACATTCAGTACTTC. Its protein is CASSPTTGDQNIQYF.